This T cell receptor beta chain originates from a study of OX40 agonist ivuxolimab in advanced cancers. Study at large: Ivuxolimab doses were 0.01, 0.1, 0.3, 1.5, 3 or 10 mg/kg every 2 weeks. Study-level findings and limits: Among T cells, CD8+ cells averaged more expanded clones than CD4+ cells. Which antigen the expanded peripheral T cells recognized is unknown.

CDR3 size: 9 residues. CDR1 is SGDLS, CDR2 YYNGEE, per germline. V was cut by 6 bases and J by 6 bases, with 4 bases left in between. Remarks on this clone: The antigen is not known.

Clones were sequenced by immunoSEQ multiplex PCR, and TCRdb holds only the in-frame ones, with some missing. This table holds tens of thousands of clones, roughly nine tenths found once. The chain recombines TRBV9 with TRBJ2-7; no clear D gene. This clonotype was sampled from an adult with an advanced solid tumor such as melanoma, head and neck, liver or kidney cancer. The sample was CD4+ or CD8+ T cells sorted from blood, taken in a trial of the OX40 agonist ivuxolimab. This chain's CDR3 is CASNSEQYV. CDR3 DNA sequence: TGTGCCAGCAATAGCGAGCAGTACGTC.